The present T cell receptor beta chain was sequenced within a study of T-cell memory formation after mild COVID-19. Study overall: Most TCR clusters belonged to a single donor. Study-level findings and limits: Clones contracting over day 15 to 85 were CD4/CD8 balanced, with later expanders leaning CD4+.

Between the trimmed V and J ends, which lost 4 bases and 5 bases, there was a span of 17 bases. The CDR3 loop spans 14 amino acids. The germline V gene has CDR1 DFQATT and CDR2 SNEGSKA (reference sequence). TCRdb reprocessed the 5' RACE reads with MiXCR, giving one entry per CDR3 protein. The sample holds approximately 250,000 distinct CDR3 sequences, about 16% seen once. In this sample, this clonotype turned up a few times. Its cognate antigen is unknown. The chain recombines TRBV20-1 with TRBJ1-1; D possibly corresponds to TRBD1 (6 bases). The sample was PBMCs or a T cell subset sorted from them (not recorded which). This TCR derives from a man aged 18 to 30 who had mild COVID-19 (a few samples of this study predate the infection). Cell type and time point are not known. DNA of the CDR3: TGCAGTGCTAAGCCGGGACATCGAAGGACTGAAGCTTTCTTT. This gives the protein CSAKPGHRRTEAFF.